This T cell receptor beta chain stems from a study of early T cells in non-severe SARS-CoV-2 infection. Study-level background: The chains were unpaired, and the sequenced material was bulk RNA from unsorted whole blood.

The study's findings and limits: Private and CD4 specificities were missed by VDJdb matching, skewed to anti-spike CD8.

Each CDR3 protein is one row after TCRdb ran MiXCR on the 5' RACE reads. The profile covers about 50,000 distinct CDR3 sequences, with about 10% appearing a single time and 5.5% to 7% taken by the ten largest. Per germline, CDR1 LGHNA and CDR2 YNFKEQ. The CDR3 runs to 18 residues. In regard to this clonotype: Antigen: not known. A much more abundant neighbour one base away suggests this may be a read error.

Sequencing used whole blood. This chain connects TRBV4-2 to TRBJ2-1, with TRBD2 matching over 9 bases. The TCR originated in an adult who was a healthcare worker with PCR-confirmed SARS-CoV-2 infection or an uninfected control (not recorded which). DNA of the CDR3: TGTGCCAGCAGCCAAGATCTCCCACTAGCGGGCTCCTACAATAAGCAGTTCTTC. Translating gives CASSQDLPLAGSYNKQFF.